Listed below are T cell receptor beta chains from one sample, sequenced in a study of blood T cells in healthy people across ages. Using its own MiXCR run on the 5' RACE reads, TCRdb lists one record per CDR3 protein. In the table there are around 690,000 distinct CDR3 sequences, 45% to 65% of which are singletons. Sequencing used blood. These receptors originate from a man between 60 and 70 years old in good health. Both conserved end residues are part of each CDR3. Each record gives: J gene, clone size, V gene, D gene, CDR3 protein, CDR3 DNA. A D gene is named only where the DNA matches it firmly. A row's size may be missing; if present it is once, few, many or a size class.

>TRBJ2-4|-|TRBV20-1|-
CSAFRPDLPAPIAKNIQYF
TGCAGTGCGTTCCGGCCCGATCTACCGGCTCCCATAGCCAAAAACATTCAGTACTTC
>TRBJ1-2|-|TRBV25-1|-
CASSDSGYRRGYTF
TGTGCCAGCAGTGATAGCGGGTACCGGCGTGGCTACACCTTC
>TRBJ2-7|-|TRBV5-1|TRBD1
CASSLGHTGGYEQYF
TGCGCCAGCAGCTTGGGCCACACAGGGGGGTACGAGCAGTACTTC
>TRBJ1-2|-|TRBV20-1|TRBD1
CSAARQGSYGYTF
TGCAGTGCCGCCAGACAGGGCAGCTATGGCTACACCTTC
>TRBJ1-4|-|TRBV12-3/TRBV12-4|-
CASSPETGGEKLFF
TGTGCCAGCAGCCCTGAGACGGGGGGAGAAAAACTGTTTTTT
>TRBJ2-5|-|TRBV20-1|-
CSARDRKDRQETQYF
TGCAGTGCTAGAGATCGGAAGGACCGCCAAGAGACCCAGTACTTC
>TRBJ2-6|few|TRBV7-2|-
CASSPNVGTGANVLTF
TGTGCCAGCAGCCCCAACGTCGGGACTGGGGCCAACGTCCTGACTTTC
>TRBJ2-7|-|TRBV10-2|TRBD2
CANFTSGGGVGQYF
TGCGCCAACTTCACTAGCGGGGGGGGCGTTGGCCAGTACTTC
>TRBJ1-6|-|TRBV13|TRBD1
CASSLDPGQGNSPLHF
TGTGCCAGCAGCTTAGACCCCGGACAGGGGAACTCACCCCTCCACTTT
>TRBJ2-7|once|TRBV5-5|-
CASSVTVEGEQYF
TGTGCCAGCAGCGTGACAGTGGAGGGCGAGCAGTACTTC
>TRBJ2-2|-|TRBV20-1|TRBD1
CSADRERTGELFF
TGCAGTGCTGACAGGGAACGTACCGGGGAGCTGTTTTTT
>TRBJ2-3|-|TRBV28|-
CASSSRAGGSTGTDTQYF
TGTGCCAGCAGTTCCCGAGCTGGGGGGTCCACAGGTACAGATACGCAGTATTTT
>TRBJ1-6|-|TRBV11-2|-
CASSFTRSGSPLHF
TGTGCCAGCAGCTTCACACGTTCTGGTTCACCCCTCCACTTT
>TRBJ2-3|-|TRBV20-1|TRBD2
CSCEIGSGGSTDTQYF
TGCAGCTGTGAAATTGGTAGCGGGGGCTCCACAGATACGCAGTATTTT
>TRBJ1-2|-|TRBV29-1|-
CSVGTRGPANYGYTF
TGCAGCGTGGGGACCCGGGGACCGGCTAACTATGGCTACACCTTC
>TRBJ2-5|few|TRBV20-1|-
CSARAGVTQYF
TGCAGTGCTAGAGCCGGGGTGACCCAGTACTTC
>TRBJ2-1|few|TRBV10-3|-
CAITSDSYNEQFF
TGTGCCATCACTTCGGACAGCTACAATGAGCAGTTCTTC
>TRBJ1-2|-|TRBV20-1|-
CSAFRSGYTF
TGCAGTGCTTTCCGAAGTGGCTACACCTTC
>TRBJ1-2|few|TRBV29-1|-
CSVEGWNSYGYTF
TGCAGCGTTGAAGGATGGAACAGCTATGGCTACACCTTC
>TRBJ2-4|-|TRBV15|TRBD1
CATSSQGVGNIQYF
TGTGCCACCAGCAGCCAGGGGGTTGGAAACATTCAGTACTTC
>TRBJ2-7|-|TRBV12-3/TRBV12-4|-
CASSSGQVRSYEQYF
TGTGCCAGCAGCTCCGGACAAGTCAGGTCCTACGAGCAGTACTTC
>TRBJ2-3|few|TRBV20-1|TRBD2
CSARVAGGDTQYF
TGCAGTGCTAGAGTAGCGGGGGGGGATACGCAGTATTTT
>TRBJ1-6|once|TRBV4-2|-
CASSQDGRVGNSPLHF
TGTGCCAGCAGCCAAGATGGGCGGGTTGGAAATTCACCCCTCCACTTT
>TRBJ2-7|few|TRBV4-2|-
CASSLERRYEQYF
TGTGCCAGCAGCCTGGAGAGACGGTACGAGCAGTACTTC
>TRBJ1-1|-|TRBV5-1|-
CASSLYITSTTGTEAFF
TGCGCCAGCAGCTTGTATATAACCTCCACTACGGGCACTGAAGCTTTCTTT
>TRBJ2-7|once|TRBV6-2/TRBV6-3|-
CASSYSVSSSCEQYF
TGTGCCAGCAGTTACTCGGTGTCCAGCTCTTGCGAGCAGTACTTC
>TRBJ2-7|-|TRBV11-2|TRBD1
CASSPDVTGGERYF
TGTGCCAGCAGCCCAGATGTCACAGGGGGCGAGCGGTACTTC
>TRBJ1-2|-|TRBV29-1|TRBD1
CSVGGQAYGYTF
TGCAGCGTCGGGGGACAGGCCTATGGCTACACCTTC
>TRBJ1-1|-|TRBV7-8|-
CASSFKRWAPNTEAFF
TGTGCCAGCAGCTTCAAAAGGTGGGCCCCGAACACTGAAGCTTTCTTT
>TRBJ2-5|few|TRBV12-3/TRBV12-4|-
CASSFTGQETQYF
TGTGCCAGCAGTTTCACAGGGCAAGAGACCCAGTACTTC
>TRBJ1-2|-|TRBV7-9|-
CASSLMAVGNYGYTF
TGTGCCAGCAGCTTAATGGCAGTTGGTAACTATGGCTACACCTTC
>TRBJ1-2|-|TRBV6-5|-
CASSYSWEGPRDYGYTF
TGTGCCAGCAGTTACTCATGGGAAGGGCCAAGGGACTATGGCTACACCTTC
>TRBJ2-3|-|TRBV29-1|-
CSVFGLSTDTQYF
TGCAGCGTGTTTGGACTGAGTACAGATACGCAGTATTTT
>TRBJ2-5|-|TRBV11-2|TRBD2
CASSQTSGGVKETQYF
TGTGCCAGCAGCCAGACTAGCGGGGGTGTAAAAGAGACCCAGTACTTC
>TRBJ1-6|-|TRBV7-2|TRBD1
CASSSRGQGPNSPLHF
TGTGCCAGCAGCTCCCGTGGACAGGGTCCGAATTCACCCCTCCACTTT
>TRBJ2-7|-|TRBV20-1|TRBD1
CSARGGTGRPYEQYF
TGCAGTGCTAGAGGCGGGACAGGGAGGCCCTACGAGCAGTACTTC
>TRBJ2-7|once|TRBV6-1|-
CASMRTGAYEQYF
TGTGCCAGCATGCGGACGGGCGCTTACGAGCAGTACTTC
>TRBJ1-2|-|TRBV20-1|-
CSAPVNYGYTF
TGCAGTGCCCCCGTGAACTATGGCTACACCTTC
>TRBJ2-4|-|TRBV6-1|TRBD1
CASSEARTGLNIQYF
TGTGCCAGCAGTGAAGCCCGGACAGGGTTAAACATTCAGTACTTC
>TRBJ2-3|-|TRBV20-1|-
CSARGVASGTDTQYF
TGCAGTGCTAGAGGGGTAGCGTCTGGCACAGATACGCAGTATTTT
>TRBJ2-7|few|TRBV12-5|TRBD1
CASGSGQGELYEQYF
TGTGCTAGTGGTTCCGGACAGGGCGAGCTCTACGAGCAGTACTTC
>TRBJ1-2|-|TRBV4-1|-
CASSQALTPYYGYTF
TGCGCCAGCAGCCAAGCCCTAACTCCCTACTATGGCTACACCTTC
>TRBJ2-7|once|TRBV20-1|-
CSAPRLSEQYF
TGCAGTGCCCCCCGGCTTTCCGAGCAGTACTTC
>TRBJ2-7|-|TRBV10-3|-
CAGGEVYEQYF
TGTGCCGGTGGGGAGGTATACGAGCAGTACTTC
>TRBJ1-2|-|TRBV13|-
CASSLAGSGHGYTF
TGTGCCAGCAGCTTAGCAGGGTCAGGGCATGGCTACACCTTC
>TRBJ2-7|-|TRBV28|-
CASTLSGTAYEQYF
TGTGCCAGCACACTCTCCGGGACCGCCTACGAGCAGTACTTC
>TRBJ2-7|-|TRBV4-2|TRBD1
CASSQTIQGALGEQYF
TGTGCCAGCAGCCAAACAATACAGGGGGCTTTGGGCGAGCAGTACTTC
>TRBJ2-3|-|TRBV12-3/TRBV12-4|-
CASSFRLGGTDTQYF
TGTGCCAGCAGTTTCCGACTAGGAGGCACAGATACGCAGTATTTT
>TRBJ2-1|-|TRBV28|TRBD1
CASSLGGTGITDEQFF
TGTGCCAGCAGTTTGGGCGGGACAGGGATAACGGATGAGCAGTTCTTC